Below, 25 T cell receptor beta chains from the same sample are listed, as sequenced in a study of cytomegalovirus exposure and HLA in healthy donors. PCR used 60 Vbeta primers and 13 Jbeta primers. Produced via immunoSEQ multiplex PCR; TCRdb's table is partial and in-frame only. The data contain roughly 100,000 clones, 69% of them singletons. The material sequenced was PBMCs. These receptors all stem from a man aged 25-45 years in good health and CMV-seronegative.

This sequence joins TRBV5-4 and TRBJ1-2, with 7 bases matching TRBD1. The CDR3 contains 14 residues. Germline V gene data show CDR1 as SGHNT and CDR2 as YYREEE (reference sequence). J lost 2 bases, V lost 4 bases, and 5 bases had no gene match. CDR3 protein: CASSEGQANYGYTF. DNA of the CDR3: TGTGCCAGCAGCGAAGGACAGGCCAACTATGGCTACACCTTC.

V is TRBV4-3 and J is TRBJ2-7, with a tentative D call TRBD1 (6 bases). The CDR3 length is 15 residues. V lost 5 bases and J 2 bases, leaving 16 bases between the germline ends. From germline, CDR1 is LGHNA and CDR2 YSLEER. CDR3 bases: TGCGCCAGCAGCGTAGATCTCGGGACAACCTACGAGCAGTACTTC. It yields the protein CASSVDLGTTYEQYF.

The gene calls are TRBV11-2 and TRBJ1-2; D is perhaps TRBD1 (5 bases). Germline V gene sequence: CDR1 SGHAT, CDR2 FQNNGV. Deletions cut 4 bases from V and 8 bases from J, with 20 bases between. The CDR3 loop spans 15 amino acids. This CDR3 is CASSSLWRGTGGYTF. In DNA, the CDR3 is TGTGCCAGCAGCTCCCTTTGGAGGGGCACGGGGGGCTACACCTTC.

This clone was detected only a few times. V is TRBV5-6 and J is TRBJ2-7, with D possibly matching TRBD2 (6 bases). Germline assignment: CDR1 SGHDT and CDR2 YYEEEE. This CDR3 has 13 amino acids. The germline V and J ends were trimmed by 4 bases and 7 bases, with 15 bases remaining between them. The DNA for the CDR3 is TGTGCCAGCAGCATCCTTGAGGGACTGGAGCAGTACTTC. This gives the protein CASSILEGLEQYF.

The rearrangement joins TRBV27 to TRBJ1-2; TRBD1 is a possible D gene (5 bases). Per the germline V gene, CDR1 is MNHEY and CDR2 is SMNVEV (reference sequence). This CDR3 has 14 amino acids. Deletions cut 3 bases from V and 4 bases from J, with 12 bases between. The CDR3 spells CASSFRGGVYGYTF. The CDR3 DNA is TGTGCCAGCAGTTTTCGGGGGGGGGTCTATGGCTACACCTTC.

The rearrangement links TRBV7-2 to TRBJ1-2; no firm D call. This CDR3 spans 13 amino acids. The germline CDR1 and CDR2 sequences are SGHTA and FQGNSA. Deletions cut 5 bases from V and 6 bases from J, with 13 bases between. CDR3 sequence: CASSRRLTDGYTF. Written as DNA, the CDR3 is TGTGCCAGCAGCCGTAGACTTACTGATGGCTACACCTTC.

The V call is TRBV6-4, the J call TRBJ2-3, with TRBD2 identical over 9 bases. The J segment lost 3 bases and the V segment lost 1 base, leaving 2 bases of the junction unmatched. The CDR3 covers 15 residues. Germline lookup yields CDR1 MRHNA and CDR2 SNTAGT. This CDR3 reads CASSDYGLATDTQYF. CDR3 sequence (DNA): TGTGCCAGCAGTGACTACGGACTAGCGACAGATACGCAGTATTTT.

The rearrangement uses TRBV5-1 and TRBJ2-3, with TRBD2 as a possible D gene (6 bases). The germline V gene has CDR1 SGHRS and CDR2 YFSETQ. The CDR3 loop spans 14 amino acids. Trimming removed 4 bases from V and 6 bases from J, with 15 bases in between. CDR3 DNA sequence: TGCGCCAGCAGCCCTGGGCCAGCGGGCGATACGCAGTATTTT. This codes for CASSPGPAGDTQYF.

The chain has TRBV19 and TRBJ1-4; no clear D. V shed 4 bases and J shed 8 bases, with 23 bases lying between them. This CDR3 comprises 17 residues. From germline, CDR1 is LNHDA and CDR2 SQIVND (reference sequence). CDR3 sequence reads: CASSTAHSPRGREKLFF. For the CDR3, the DNA is TGTGCCAGTAGTACCGCCCACAGCCCTCGGGGTAGAGAAAAACTGTTTTTT.

This clone was seen more than once but under ten times. CDR3 protein: CARDKGQGDTEAFF. As DNA, the CDR3 is TGTGCCAGGGATAAGGGACAGGGAGACACTGAAGCTTTCTTT. The J gene is TRBJ1-1, the V gene TRBV2; 9 nucleotides line up with TRBD1. The CDR3 has 14 amino acids. V lost 9 bases, J lost 3 bases, and 8 bases stayed unmatched. Germline CDR1 and CDR2: SNHLY and FYNNEI.

V is TRBV4-2 and J is TRBJ1-4, with 8 bases identical to TRBD1. This CDR3 contains 17 residues. The germline V gene encodes CDR1 LGHNA and CDR2 YNFKEQ. After removal of 0 bases from V and 5 bases from J, the junction contained 8 bases not matched to a gene. The DNA for the CDR3 is TGTGCCAGCAGCCAAGATAGGAGGACAGGGTGGAATGAAAAACTGTTTTTT. Protein: CASSQDRRTGWNEKLFF.

The rearrangement uses TRBV19 and TRBJ1-6, with D tentatively TRBD1 (6 bases). The germline V gene encodes CDR1 LNHDA and CDR2 SQIVND (reference sequence). The CDR3 covers 14 residues. Trimming shortened V by 3 bases and J by 7 bases, and 10 bases separated the two germline ends. CDR3 sequence: CASSISRGNSPLHF. The CDR3 DNA is TGTGCCAGTAGTATCTCCAGGGGCAATTCACCCCTCCACTTT.

The rearrangement joins TRBV5-4 to TRBJ2-7; 8 bases match TRBD2. CDR3 length equals 13 residues. Germline loops: CDR1 SGHNT, CDR2 YYREEE (reference sequence). V was pared by 4 bases and J by 7 bases, with 7 bases of the junction left unmatched. CDR3 in DNA: TGTGCCAGCAGCCCCGGGGGGGGCCGGGAGCAGTACTTC. This gives the protein CASSPGGGREQYF.

The chain is built from TRBV10-3 and TRBJ2-7; 8 positions agree with TRBD1. Per the germline V gene, CDR1 is ENHRY and CDR2 is SYGVKD. With 2 bases clipped from V and 2 bases from J, the junction kept 17 bases outside the gene matches. The CDR3 runs 19 residues. The CDR3 nucleotides read TGTGCCATCAGTGAGGGGATAATCGGACAGGGACTGAACCCCTACGAGCAGTACTTC. Amino acid sequence: CAISEGIIGQGLNPYEQYF.

The chain recombines TRBV6-1 with TRBJ1-2; possibly TRBD1 for D (5 bases). This CDR3 comprises 16 residues. Germline V gene lookup returns CDR1 MNHNS and CDR2 SASEGT. V was trimmed by 0 bases and J by 2 bases, leaving 13 bases between them. The CDR3 region is CASSEAKEGLNYGYTF. The CDR3 DNA sequence: TGTGCCAGCAGTGAAGCGAAGGAGGGGTTAAACTATGGCTACACCTTC.

V and J are TRBV30 and TRBJ1-1, with TRBD1 matching 10 bases. Unmatched junction bases numbered 6, after V lost 1 base and J lost 1 base. This CDR3 region has 16 residues. Germline lookup yields CDR1 GTSNPN and CDR2 SVGIG (reference sequence). For the CDR3, the DNA is TGTGCCTGGAGTGGACAGGGGGCAGATACGAACACTGAAGCTTTCTTT. It yields the protein CAWSGQGADTNTEAFF.

Comments on this clone: Its ends do not fully match the called genes, so a read error is possible. CDR3 residues: CASGLGLAGGRTDTQYF. CDR3 DNA sequence: TGTGCCAGCGGCTTAGGTCTTGCGGGAGGGCGCACAGATACGCAGTATTTT. The chain is built from TRBV7-9 and TRBJ2-3; 9 bases fit TRBD2. This CDR3 is 17 amino acids long. Per the germline V gene, CDR1 is SEHNR and CDR2 is FQNEAQ (reference sequence).

The rearrangement uses TRBV18 and TRBJ2-5, with TRBD2 matching over 11 bases. Germline V gene sequence: CDR1 KGHSH, CDR2 LQKENI. This CDR3 has 17 residues. The ends lost 4 bases at V and 5 bases at J; junction bases unmatched: 12. CDR3 residues: CASSQGVLAGGRETQYF. In DNA, the CDR3 is TGTGCCAGCTCACAAGGGGTCCTAGCGGGAGGACGGGAGACCCAGTACTTC.

There are a few counts of this clone. This chain joins TRBV14 and TRBJ1-1; TRBD1 might be the D (5 bases). The V end lost 6 bases, the J end lost 6 bases, and 14 bases lay between the germline ends. The CDR3 extends over 13 amino acids. The germline CDR1 and CDR2 sequences are SGHDN and FVKESK. In DNA form, the CDR3 reads TGTGCCAGCAGTCCGCGGCGGGGGGCTGAAGCTTTCTTT. Amino acid sequence: CASSPRRGAEAFF.

The rearrangement links TRBV30 to TRBJ1-1, with D perhaps TRBD1 (6 bases). The germline V gene encodes CDR1 GTSNPN and CDR2 SVGIG (reference sequence). The CDR3 totals 14 residues. Trimming stripped 2 bases from V and 0 bases from J, with 10 bases between. The CDR3 DNA is TGTGCCTGGAGTTCGACAGGAGTGAACACTGAAGCTTTCTTT. It translates to CAWSSTGVNTEAFF. The entire variable domain, with the rest obtained from reference TRBV30 and TRBJ1-1, is as follows: SQTIHQWPATLVQPVGSPLSLECTVEGTSNPNLYWYRQAAGRGLQLLFYSVGIGQISSEVPQNLSASRPQDRQFILSSKKLLLSDSGFYLCAWSSTGVNTEAFFGQGTRLTVV.

The CDR3 here is CASSSTVLSYEQYF. The CDR3 DNA reads as TGTGCCAGCAGCTCAACTGTCCTATCCTACGAGCAGTACTTC. The chain employs TRBV11-2 and TRBJ2-7; D gene uncertain. The V end was cut by 4 bases, the J end by 1 base, with 11 bases between. CDR1 and CDR2 (germline): SGHAT, FQNNGV. The CDR3 is made up of 14 amino acids.

The chain links TRBV5-4 to TRBJ2-1, with 7 bases lining up with TRBD1. The CDR3 contains 15 residues. With V trimmed by 0 bases and J by 5 bases, 5 bases remained unmatched. Germline V gene data show CDR1 as SGHNT and CDR2 as YYREEE (reference sequence). The CDR3: CASSLGGGANNEQFF. DNA of the CDR3: TGTGCCAGCAGCTTGGGAGGGGGCGCGAACAATGAGCAGTTCTTC.

The CDR3 is CASSSTLGTSGRAKSGNEQFF. The CDR3 bases are TGTGCCAGCAGCTCAACTCTCGGGACTAGCGGGAGGGCCAAGTCGGGCAATGAGCAGTTCTTC. The genes are TRBV28 and TRBJ2-1; 16 nucleotides align to TRBD2. CDR1 MDHEN and CDR2 SYDVKM come from the germline V gene. Trimming removed 6 bases from V and 6 bases from J; junction bases left unmatched: 20. CDR3 length: 21 amino acids. The whole variable domain, filled in from reference TRBV28 and TRBJ2-1, reads DVKVTQSSRYLVKRTGEKVFLECVQDMDHENMFWYRQDPGLGLRLIYFSYDVKMKEKGDIPEGYSVSREKKERFSLILESASTNQTSMYLCASSSTLGTSGRAKSGNEQFFGPGTRLTVL.

The chain is built from TRBV21-1 and TRBJ2-7; TRBD2 is the table's D call and was not checked against the DNA. TRBV21-1 is shown as a pseudogene. The CDR3 contains 14 residues. Here the CDR3 reads CATSRRVSSYEQYF. In nucleotides, the CDR3 is TGTGCCACCAGCCGGAGGGTGAGCTCCTACGAGCAGTACTTC.

The chain combines TRBV28 with TRBJ1-1; D possibly corresponds to TRBD1 (5 bases). This CDR3 region has 14 residues. Trimming stripped 2 bases from V and 1 base from J, with 8 bases between. Germline CDR1 MDHEN, CDR2 SYDVKM. The CDR3 nucleotides read TGTGCCAGCAGTTTAAACGACAGGAACACTGAAGCTTTCTTT. Translated: CASSLNDRNTEAFF.